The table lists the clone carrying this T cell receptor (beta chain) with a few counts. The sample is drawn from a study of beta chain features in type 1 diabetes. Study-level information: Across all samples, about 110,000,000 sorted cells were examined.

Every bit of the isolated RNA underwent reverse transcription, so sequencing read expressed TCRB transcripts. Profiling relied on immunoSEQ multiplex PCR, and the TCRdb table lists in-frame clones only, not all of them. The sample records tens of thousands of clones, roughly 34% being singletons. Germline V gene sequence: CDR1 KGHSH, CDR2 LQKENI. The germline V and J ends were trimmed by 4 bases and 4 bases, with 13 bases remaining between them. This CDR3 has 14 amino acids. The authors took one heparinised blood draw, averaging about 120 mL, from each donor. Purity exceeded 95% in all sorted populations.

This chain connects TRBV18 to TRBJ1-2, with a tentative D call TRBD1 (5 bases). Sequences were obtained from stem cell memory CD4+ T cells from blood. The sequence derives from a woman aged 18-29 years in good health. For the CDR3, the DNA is TGTGCCAGCTCACTATCCGACAGTCTCTATGGCTACACCTTC. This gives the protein CASSLSDSLYGYTF.